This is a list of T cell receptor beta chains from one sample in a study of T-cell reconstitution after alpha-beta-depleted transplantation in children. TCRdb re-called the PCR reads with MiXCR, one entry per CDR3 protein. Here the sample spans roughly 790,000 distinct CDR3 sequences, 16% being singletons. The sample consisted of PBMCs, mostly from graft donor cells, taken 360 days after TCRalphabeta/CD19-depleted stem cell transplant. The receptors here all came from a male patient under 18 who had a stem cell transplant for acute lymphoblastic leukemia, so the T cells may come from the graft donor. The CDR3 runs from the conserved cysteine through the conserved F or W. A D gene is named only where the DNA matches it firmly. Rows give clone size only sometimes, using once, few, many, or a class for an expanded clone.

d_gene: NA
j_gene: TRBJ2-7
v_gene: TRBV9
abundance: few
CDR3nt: TGTGCCAGCAGCGTAGAGGGTAGCGGCACCTACGAGCAGTACTTC
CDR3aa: CASSVEGSGTYEQYF

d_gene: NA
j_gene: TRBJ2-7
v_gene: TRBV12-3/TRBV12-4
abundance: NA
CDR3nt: TGTGCCAGCAGTTTCAGGGGTGCCCCAAGGGAGCAGTACTTC
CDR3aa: CASSFRGAPREQYF

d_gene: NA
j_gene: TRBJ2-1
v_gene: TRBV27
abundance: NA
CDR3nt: TGTGCCAGCAGTTTCTCAGGGATGTCCTCCCTTAATTACAATGAGCAGTTCTTC
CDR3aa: CASSFSGMSSLNYNEQFF

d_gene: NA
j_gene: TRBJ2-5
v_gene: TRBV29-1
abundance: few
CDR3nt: TGCAGCGTTCGACAAGGAGAGACCCAGTACTTC
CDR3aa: CSVRQGETQYF

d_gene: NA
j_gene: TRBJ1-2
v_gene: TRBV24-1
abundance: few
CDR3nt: TGTGCCACCAGTGATTTCCCCGGGCGACTGGGGCCGGCCGGCTATGGCTACACCTTC
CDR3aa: CATSDFPGRLGPAGYGYTF

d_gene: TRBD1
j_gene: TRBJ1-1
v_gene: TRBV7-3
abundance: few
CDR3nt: TGTGCCAGCAGTTACAGGGGGAGGCCAATGAACACTGAAGCTTTCTTT
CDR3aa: CASSYRGRPMNTEAFF

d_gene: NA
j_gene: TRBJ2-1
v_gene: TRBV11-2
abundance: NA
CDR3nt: TGTGCCAGCAGCTTTGGCCAGGCCGGGTACAATGAGCAGTTCTTC
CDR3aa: CASSFGQAGYNEQFF

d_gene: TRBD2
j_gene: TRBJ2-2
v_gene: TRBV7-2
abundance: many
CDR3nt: TGTGCCAGCGGGACCTACAGCGGGGTTGACACCGGGGAGCTGTTTTTT
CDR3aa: CASGTYSGVDTGELFF

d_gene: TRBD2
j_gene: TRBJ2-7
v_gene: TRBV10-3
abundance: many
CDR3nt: TGTGCCATCAGTACCGGGGGGTCCTCCTACGAGCAGTACTTC
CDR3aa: CAISTGGSSYEQYF

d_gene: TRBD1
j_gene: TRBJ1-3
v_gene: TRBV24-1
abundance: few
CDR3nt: TGTGCCACCAGACGACAGGGGGGCCGAGGAAACACCATATATTTT
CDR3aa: CATRRQGGRGNTIYF

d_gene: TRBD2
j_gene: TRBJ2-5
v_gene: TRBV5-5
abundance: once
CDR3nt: TGTGCCAGCAGCACCAGGCCGGGGAGGGCACAAGAGACCCAGTACTTC
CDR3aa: CASSTRPGRAQETQYF

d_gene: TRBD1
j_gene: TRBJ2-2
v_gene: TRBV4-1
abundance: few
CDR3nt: TGCGCCACCGGGACAGGGGGCGCGATACGAGAGCTGTTTTTT
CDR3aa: CATGTGGAIRELFF

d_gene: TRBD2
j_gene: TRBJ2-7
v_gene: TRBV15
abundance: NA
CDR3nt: TGTGCCACCAGCAGAGTGGGTAGCGGGAGATACGAGCAGTACTTC
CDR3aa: CATSRVGSGRYEQYF

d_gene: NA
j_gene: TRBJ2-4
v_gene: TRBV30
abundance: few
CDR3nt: TGTGCCTGGAGTGTAGGACACGTCCTAGCCAAAAACATTCAGTACTTC
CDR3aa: CAWSVGHVLAKNIQYF

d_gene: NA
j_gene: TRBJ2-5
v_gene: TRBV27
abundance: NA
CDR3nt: TGTGCCAGCAGTCCCCGGGTCAGCCTCCAAGAGACCCAGTACTTC
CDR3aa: CASSPRVSLQETQYF

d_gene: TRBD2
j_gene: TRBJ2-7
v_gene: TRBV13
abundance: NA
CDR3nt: TGTGCCAGCAGCTTGGGACTAGCGGGACACGCGTACGAGCAGTACTTC
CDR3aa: CASSLGLAGHAYEQYF

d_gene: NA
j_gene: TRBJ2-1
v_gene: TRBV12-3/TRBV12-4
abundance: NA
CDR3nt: TGTGCCAGCAACTCCCTGGCGGAGTCTTACAATGAGCAGTTCTTC
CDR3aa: CASNSLAESYNEQFF

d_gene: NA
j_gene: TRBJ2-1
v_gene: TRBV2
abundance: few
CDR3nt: TGTGCCAGCAGGAGTGAGGGGCCGGATGAGCAGTTCTTC
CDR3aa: CASRSEGPDEQFF

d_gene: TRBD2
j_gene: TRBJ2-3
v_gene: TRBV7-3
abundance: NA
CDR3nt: TGTGCCAGCAGCTCAACGGGAGGGGCGATGGGGCCAGATACGCAGTATTTT
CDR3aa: CASSSTGGAMGPDTQYF

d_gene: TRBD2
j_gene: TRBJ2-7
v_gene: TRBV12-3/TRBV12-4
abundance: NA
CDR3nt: TGTGCCAGCGCGTGGCCGGGACTAGGAATCGAAGAGCAGTACTTC
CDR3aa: CASAWPGLGIEEQYF

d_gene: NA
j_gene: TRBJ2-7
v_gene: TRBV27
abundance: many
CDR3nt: TGTGCCAGCAGTTTAAAAGCACCGTCGAGCTCCTACGAGCAGTACTTC
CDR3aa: CASSLKAPSSSYEQYF

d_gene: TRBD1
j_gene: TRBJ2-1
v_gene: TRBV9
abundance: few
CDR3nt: TGTGCCAGCAGCGCCCGACAGGGGGAGGTACGCAATGAGCAGTTCTTC
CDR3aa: CASSARQGEVRNEQFF

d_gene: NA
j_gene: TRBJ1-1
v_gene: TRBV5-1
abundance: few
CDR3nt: TGCGCCAGCGCGGAGGGCATTATGAACACTGAAGCTTTCTTT
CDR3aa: CASAEGIMNTEAFF

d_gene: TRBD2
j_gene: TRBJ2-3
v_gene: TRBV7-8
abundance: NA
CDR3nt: TGTGCCAGCAGCTTACAGCGGGAGGGCACGGATACGCAGTATTTT
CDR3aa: CASSLQREGTDTQYF

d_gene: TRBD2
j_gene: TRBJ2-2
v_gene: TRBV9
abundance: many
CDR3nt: TGTGCCAGCAGCCGTACTGGCGGGAGAGGCGGGGAGCTGTTTTTT
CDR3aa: CASSRTGGRGGELFF

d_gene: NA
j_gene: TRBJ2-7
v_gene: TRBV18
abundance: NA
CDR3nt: TGTGCCAGCTCACCACCGAACCCCTACGAGCAGTACTTC
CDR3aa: CASSPPNPYEQYF

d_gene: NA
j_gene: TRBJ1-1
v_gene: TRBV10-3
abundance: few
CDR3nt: TGTGCCATCAGTGAAGCACCGGGACATATGAACACTGAAGCTTTCTTT
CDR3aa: CAISEAPGHMNTEAFF

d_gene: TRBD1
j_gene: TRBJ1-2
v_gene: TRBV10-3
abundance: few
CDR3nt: TGTGCCATCATCCGTCAACAGGGGAGGCACTATGGCTACACCTTC
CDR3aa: CAIIRQQGRHYGYTF

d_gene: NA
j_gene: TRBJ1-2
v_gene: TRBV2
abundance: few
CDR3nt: TGTGCCGGCTCAAAACTGTGGGATACTAACTATGGCTACACCTTC
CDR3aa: CAGSKLWDTNYGYTF

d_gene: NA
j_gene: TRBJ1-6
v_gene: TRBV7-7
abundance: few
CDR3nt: TGTGCCAGCAGCTCACACAGGAATTCACCCCTCCACTTT
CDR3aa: CASSSHRNSPLHF

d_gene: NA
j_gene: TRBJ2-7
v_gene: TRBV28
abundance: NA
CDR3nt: TGTGCCAGCAGTTTTCTCTCTCCCTACGAGCAGTACTTC
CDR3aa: CASSFLSPYEQYF

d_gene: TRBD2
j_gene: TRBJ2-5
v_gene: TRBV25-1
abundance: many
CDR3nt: TGTGCCAGCAGTGAATTTGGACTAGCGGGAGGACAAGAGACCCAGTACTTC
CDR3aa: CASSEFGLAGGQETQYF

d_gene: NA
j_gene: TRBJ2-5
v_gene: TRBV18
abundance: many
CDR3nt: TGTGCCAGCAGCCCGCGGGTTCAAGAGACCCAGTACTTC
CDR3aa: CASSPRVQETQYF

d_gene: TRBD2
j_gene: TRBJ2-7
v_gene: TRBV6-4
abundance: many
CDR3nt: TGTGCCAGCAAACGGACTAGCGGGAGCGAGCAGTACTTC
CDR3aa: CASKRTSGSEQYF

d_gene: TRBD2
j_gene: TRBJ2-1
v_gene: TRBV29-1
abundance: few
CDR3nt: TGCAGCGTCCCCACGCGGGGGGCGAGACACAATGAGCAGTTCTTC
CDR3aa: CSVPTRGARHNEQFF

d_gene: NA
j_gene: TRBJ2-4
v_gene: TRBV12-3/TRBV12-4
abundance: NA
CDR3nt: TGTGCCAGCAGTTCACTCAAAAACATTCAGTACTTC
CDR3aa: CASSSLKNIQYF

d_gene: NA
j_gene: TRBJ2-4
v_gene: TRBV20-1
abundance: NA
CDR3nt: TGCAGTGCTAGAGAAGACAGAACCAAAAACATTCAGTACTTC
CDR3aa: CSAREDRTKNIQYF

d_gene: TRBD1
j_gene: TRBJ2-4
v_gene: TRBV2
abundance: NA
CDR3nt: TGTGCCAGCAGTGAAGAGGGGACAGGGTCAAACATTCAGTACTTC
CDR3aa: CASSEEGTGSNIQYF

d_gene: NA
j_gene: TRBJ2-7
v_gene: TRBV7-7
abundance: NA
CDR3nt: TGTGCCAGCAGCTTAGCTGACAGTGACGAGCAGTACTTC
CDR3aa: CASSLADSDEQYF

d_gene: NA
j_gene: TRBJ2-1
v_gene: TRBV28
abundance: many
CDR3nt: TGTGCCAGCAATAACAATGAGCAGTTCTTC
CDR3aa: CASNNNEQFF

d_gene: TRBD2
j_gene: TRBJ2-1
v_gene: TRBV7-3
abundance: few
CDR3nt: TGTGCCAGCAGCTCAATACTAGCGGGTGCGGGAGTGGGGAATGAGCAGTTCTTC
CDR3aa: CASSSILAGAGVGNEQFF

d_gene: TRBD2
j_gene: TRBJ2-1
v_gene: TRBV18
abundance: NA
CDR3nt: TGTGCCAGCTCACCACCTTTTGCGGGAGGCTCGGATGAGCAGTTCTTC
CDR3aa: CASSPPFAGGSDEQFF

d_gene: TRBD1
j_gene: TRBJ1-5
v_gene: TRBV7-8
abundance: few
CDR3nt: TGTGCCAGCAGCTATGCCGGGACAGGGGGAAATCAGCCCCAGCATTTT
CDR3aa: CASSYAGTGGNQPQHF

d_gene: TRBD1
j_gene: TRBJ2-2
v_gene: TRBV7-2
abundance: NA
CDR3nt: TGTGCCAGCAGCTGGACAGGGTCGGCGAACACCGGGGAGCTGTTTTTT
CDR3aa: CASSWTGSANTGELFF

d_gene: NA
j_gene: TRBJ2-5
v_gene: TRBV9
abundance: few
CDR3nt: TGTGCCAGCAGCGTAGGGGGTAGCGGGACCCAGTACTTC
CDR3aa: CASSVGGSGTQYF

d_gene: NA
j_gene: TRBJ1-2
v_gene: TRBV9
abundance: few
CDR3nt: TGTGCCAGCAGCCTTCGACCAGACCAAGCTAACTATGGCTACACCTTC
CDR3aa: CASSLRPDQANYGYTF

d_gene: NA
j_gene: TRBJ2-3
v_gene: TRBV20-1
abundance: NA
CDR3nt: TGCAGTGCTAGAGATGGTGGGAGTAATCCCACAGATACGCAGTATTTT
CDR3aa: CSARDGGSNPTDTQYF

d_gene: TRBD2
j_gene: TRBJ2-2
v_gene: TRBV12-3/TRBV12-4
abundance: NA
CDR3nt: TGTGCCAGCAGTTTGGCCGGGGTTCGGGGACTAGCGGGACTTAACACCGGGGAGCTGTTTTTT
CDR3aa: CASSLAGVRGLAGLNTGELFF

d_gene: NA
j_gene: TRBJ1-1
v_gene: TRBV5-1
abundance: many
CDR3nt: TGCGCCAGCAGCTTGCTGGACAGAATGAACACTGAAGCTTTCTTT
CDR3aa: CASSLLDRMNTEAFF